Here is one T cell receptor beta chain with its context. Germline and junction disagree at one end, which may indicate a read error. Random hexamers were used to reverse transcribe about 0.5 to 1 ug of RNA. TCRdb reprocessed the immunoSEQ multiplex PCR reads via MiXCR and lists one record per CDR3 protein. The sample carries about 300,000 distinct CDR3 sequences, roughly 85% recorded once. This entry comes from a study of CD8 T cells in Susac syndrome. Negative isolation yielded CD4+ and CD8+ T cells, and FACS enriched TEMRA cells. This receptor was identified in a human donor with multiple sclerosis. Sequenced input: CD8+ T cells from PBMCs.

CDR3 loop: CASSIYGGNQPQHF. The CDR3, as DNA: TGTGCCAGTAGTATTTATGGGGGCAACCAGCCCCAGCATTTT. The rearrangement uses TRBV19 and TRBJ1-5; D possibly corresponds to TRBD1 (6 bases). Germline assignment: CDR1 LNHDA and CDR2 SQIVND (reference sequence). The CDR3 has 14 residues.